The 15 T cell receptor beta chains given below trace back to one sample, sequenced in a study of OX40 agonist ivuxolimab in advanced cancers. Generated by immunoSEQ multiplex PCR, the TCRdb table keeps only in-frame clones and is missing some. Seen here are 20,000 to 30,000 clones, roughly 88% observed once, and the top ten hold approximately 48%. The sample in question was CD4+ or CD8+ T cells sorted from blood, obtained in a trial of the OX40 agonist ivuxolimab. The receptors come from an adult with an advanced solid tumor such as melanoma, head and neck, liver or kidney cancer.

The chain recombines TRBV11-1 with TRBJ2-5; 8 nucleotides align to TRBD1. The CDR3 is 13 amino acids. Germline lookup yields CDR1 SGHAT and CDR2 FQDESV (reference sequence). V lost 5 bases to trimming and J lost 5 bases; unmatched junction nucleotides: 4. CDR3 sequence (DNA): TGTGCCAGCAGCGCAGGGGGCTCGGAGACCCAGTACTTC. This gives the protein CASSAGGSETQYF.

The chain uses TRBV14 and TRBJ1-2, with 9 bases lining up with TRBD1. Germline CDR1 is SGHDN and CDR2 is FVKESK. The trim removed 4 bases at V and 5 bases at J, leaving 5 bases unmatched. The CDR3 consists of 14 residues. CDR3 nucleotides: TGTGCCAGCAGCCCCCTAGGACAGGGGTATGGCTACACCTTC. Translating gives CASSPLGQGYGYTF.

This chain joins TRBV18 and TRBJ1-2; 7 bases line up with TRBD1. The V segment lost 6 bases and the J segment 0 bases; nucleotides outside the gene matches: 10. The CDR3 loop spans 16 amino acids. The germline V gene has CDR1 KGHSH and CDR2 LQKENI. CDR3 sequence: CASSLRRDSSNYGYTF. The CDR3 coding sequence is TGTGCCAGCTCCCTAAGGAGGGACAGCTCTAACTATGGCTACACCTTC. Combining the CDR3 with reference TRBV18 and TRBJ1-2 gives the whole variable domain NAGVMQNPRHLVRRRGQEARLRCSPMKGHSHVYWYRQLPEEGLKFMVYLQKENIIDESGMPKERFSAEFPKEGPSILRIQQVVRGDSAAYFCASSLRRDSSNYGYTFGSGTRLTVV.

The chain links TRBV2 to TRBJ1-3; D remains unclear. This CDR3 comprises 12 residues. Germline CDR1 reads SNHLY; CDR2 reads FYNNEI. Between the trimmed V and J ends, which lost 1 base and 9 bases, there was a span of 7 bases. The CDR3 bases are TGTGCCAGCAGTGAAGGACCTGGCACCATATATTTT. This encodes CASSEGPGTIYF.

This sequence joins TRBV19 and TRBJ2-5, with 9 bases lining up with TRBD1. After removal of 3 bases from V and 3 bases from J, the junction contained 2 bases not matched to a gene. Germline V lookup: CDR1 LNHDA, CDR2 SQIVND (reference sequence). The CDR3 runs 14 residues. CDR3 region: CASSIRQGEETQYF. CDR3 bases: TGTGCCAGTAGTATTCGACAGGGGGAAGAGACCCAGTACTTC.

This chain connects TRBV6-5 to TRBJ1-1, with 7 bases identical to TRBD1. Germline trimming cut 0 bases from V and 11 bases from J; bases unmatched to any gene: 3. CDR1 MNHEY and CDR2 SVGAGI come from the germline V gene. This CDR3 spans 12 amino acids. DNA of the CDR3: TGTGCCAGCAGTTACTCGACAGGGCGCGCTTTCTTT. Its protein is CASSYSTGRAFF.

This chain links TRBV5-8 with TRBJ2-2, with D uncertain. Trimming removed 3 bases at V and 6 bases at J, with 9 bases between. The CDR3 has 13 amino acids. Germline CDR1 SGHTS, CDR2 YDEGEE. CDR3 in DNA: TGTGCCAGCAGCTGGAGTGGGGCCGGGGAGCTGTTTTTT. It yields the protein CASSWSGAGELFF.

The CDR3 region has the DNA TGTGCCAGCAGCGTAGGGGCTGCTAGCTCCTACGAGCAGTACTTC. This translates into CASSVGAASSYEQYF. The V and J genes are TRBV9 and TRBJ2-7; D is unresolved. Germline CDR1 is SGDLS and CDR2 is YYNGEE. Trimming took 0 bases from V and 0 from J, leaving 10 bases between them. The CDR3 sequence is 15 residues long.

The chain recombines TRBV9 with TRBJ1-4; D remains ambiguous. Germline CDR1 and CDR2: SGDLS and YYNGEE. Between the trimmed V and J ends, which lost 5 bases and 5 bases, there was a span of 7 bases. The CDR3 length is 12 residues. CDR3 loop: CASRDLNEKLFF. As DNA, the CDR3 is TGTGCCAGCAGGGACTTAAATGAAAAACTGTTTTTT.

This chain connects TRBV30 to TRBJ2-5; D is uncertain. The germline V gene has CDR1 GTSNPN and CDR2 SVGIG (reference sequence). Deletions cut 7 bases from V and 2 bases from J, with 14 bases between. CDR3 size: 13 residues. CDR3 DNA sequence: TGTGCCTTTTACCGCCCATTTCAAGAGACCCAGTACTTC. Translating it yields CAFYRPFQETQYF.

J is TRBJ1-5 and V is TRBV5-1; unclear D gene. The CDR3 extends over 13 amino acids. The ends were cut back, 6 bases at V and 0 bases at J, with 7 bases in the middle. Germline V gene sequence: CDR1 SGHRS, CDR2 YFSETQ. The DNA of the CDR3 is TGCGCCAGCACGTTATATAGCAATCAGCCCCAGCATTTT. Protein sequence: CASTLYSNQPQHF.

This clone was seen just once. CDR3 in amino acids: CAISGLAGGPGELFF. Written as DNA, the CDR3 is TGTGCCATCAGCGGACTAGCGGGAGGGCCCGGGGAGCTGTTTTTT. The chain couples TRBV10-3 to TRBJ2-2; 15 nucleotides match TRBD2. The CDR3 covers 15 residues. The ends lost 6 bases at V and 6 bases at J; junction bases unmatched: 2. In germline, CDR1 is ENHRY, CDR2 SYGVKD.

CDR3 bases: TGTGCCAGCAGCCATGGACTAGCGGGCACAGATACGCAGTATTTT. This translates into CASSHGLAGTDTQYF. The chain recombines TRBV7-9 with TRBJ2-3, with 10 bases identical to TRBD2. The CDR3 covers 15 residues. V trimming: 5 bases; J trimming: 1 base; junction bases outside the gene matches: 3. Germline CDR1 and CDR2: SEHNR and FQNEAQ (reference sequence).

The rearrangement links TRBV10-1 to TRBJ2-1; D might be TRBD2 (5 bases). Germline CDR1 reads WNHNN; CDR2 reads SYGVQD (reference sequence). V was clipped by 0 bases and J by 0 bases, with 6 bases between them. This CDR3 contains 15 residues. CDR3 sequence: CASSESGVSYNEQFF. Here the CDR3 DNA reads TGCGCCAGCAGTGAGTCCGGGGTCTCCTACAATGAGCAGTTCTTC.

This chain joins TRBV12-5 and TRBJ2-2; TRBD2 might be the D (5 bases). Germline lookup yields CDR1 LGHNT and CDR2 FRNRAP. V lost 7 bases to trimming and J lost 7 bases, with 16 bases between them. The CDR3 runs to 14 residues. The CDR3 sequence: CASAPNVASGELFF. The CDR3 DNA reads as TGTGCTAGTGCCCCTAATGTAGCGAGCGGGGAGCTGTTTTTT.